This TCR beta chain was sequenced during a study of blood T cell repertoires in COVID-19. Looking at the study overall: Samples of COVID-19 (acute and convalescent) were obtained from the United States, Italy and Spain.

Only in-frame clones appear in the TCRdb table, and some are missing; sequencing was by immunoSEQ multiplex PCR. The table has some 150,000 clones, around four fifths seen once. The TCR was taken from a man aged 65 to 85 with acute or convalescent COVID-19. Sequenced input: peripheral blood.

CDR3 sequence reads: CASSALTAGGWDEQFF. The DNA of the CDR3 is TGTGCCAGCAGCGCCCTGACAGCGGGGGGATGGGATGAGCAGTTCTTC. V is TRBV9 and J is TRBJ2-1, with 9 positions matching TRBD2. Germline V gene sequence: CDR1 SGDLS, CDR2 YYNGEE. The CDR3 is 16 residues long. V was pared by 3 bases and J by 8 bases, with 12 bases of the junction left unmatched.